The 18 T cell receptor beta chains presented below share a single source sample, sequenced in a study of T cells in Graves' hyperthyroidism and ophthalmopathy. RNA transcripts served as the template for amplifying TCR beta CDR3 regions. The primer set for the first-round RT-PCR of the TCR CDR3 was HTBI. TCRdb used MiXCR to reprocess the multiplex PCR reads, holding one entry per CDR3 protein. The table records about 610,000 distinct CDR3 sequences, about 43% of them present only once. The sample consisted of peripheral blood or thyroid tissue (not recorded which). The receptors come from a woman under 30 with Graves' hyperthyroidism.

This clonotype was counted at least ten times. The chain has TRBV10-1 and TRBJ2-6; D is ambiguous. The V and J ends lost 4 bases and 0 bases respectively, with 13 bases between them. Germline V gene sequence: CDR1 WNHNN, CDR2 SYGVQD (reference sequence). The CDR3 totals 17 residues. In nucleotides, the CDR3 is TGCGCCAGCAGTGGGGGAATTTCCCGCTCTGGGGCCAACGTCCTGACTTTC. Translated: CASSGGISRSGANVLTF.

The chain couples TRBV4-2 to TRBJ2-7; 7 bases align to TRBD2. The CDR3 is 15 residues long. With V trimmed by 1 base and J by 2 bases, 5 bases remained unmatched. Germline assignment: CDR1 LGHNA and CDR2 YNFKEQ. CDR3 residues: CASSQGSSGTYEQYF. For the CDR3, the DNA is TGTGCCAGCAGCCAAGGCTCGAGCGGGACCTACGAGCAGTACTTC.

This sequence joins TRBV7-9 and TRBJ2-7; 11 bases fit TRBD1. Germline CDR1 SEHNR, CDR2 FQNEAQ (reference sequence). This CDR3 region has 15 residues. V trimming: 3 bases; J trimming: 3 bases; junction bases outside the gene matches: 4. For the CDR3, the DNA is TGTGCCAGCAGCTTCCGGGACAGGGGGGACTACGAGCAGTACTTC. This sequence encodes CASSFRDRGDYEQYF. The whole variable domain, remainder taken from reference TRBV7-9 and TRBJ2-7, is DTGVSQNPRHKITKRGQNVTFRCDPISEHNRLYWYRQTLGQGPEFLTYFQNEAQLEKSRLLSDRFSAERPKGSFSTLEIQRTEQGDSAMYLCASSFRDRGDYEQYFGPGTRLTVT.

The V gene is TRBV2, the J gene TRBJ2-7; no clear D gene. The germline gives CDR1 SNHLY, CDR2 FYNNEI. The CDR3 length is 11 residues. Trimming removed 8 bases at V and 3 bases at J, with 8 bases between. The CDR3 region is CASSRHYEQYF. Here the CDR3 DNA reads TGTGCCAGCTCTCGGCACTACGAGCAGTACTTC.

This clonotype was recorded many times. An end of the junction does not agree with germline; a read error may underlie this. The chain is built from TRBV6-1 and TRBJ1-2; 9 positions match TRBD1. Germline CDR1 is MNHNS and CDR2 is SASEGT. The CDR3 loop spans 13 amino acids. The CDR3 sequence: CASSLTLTGGTRF. The CDR3 DNA reads as TGTGCCAGCAGTCTTACCCTCACAGGGGGCACGAGATTC.

This clonotype was recorded at least ten times. The rearrangement links TRBV9 to TRBJ1-4; 8 bases are a match to TRBD1. The CDR3 is 14 amino acids. V lost 4 bases, J lost 6 bases, and 5 bases stayed unmatched. The germline gives CDR1 SGDLS, CDR2 YYNGEE. Written as DNA, the CDR3 is TGTGCCAGCAGCCCACGGACAGGGTATGAAAAACTGTTTTTT. Translated: CASSPRTGYEKLFF.

This clonotype was observed a handful of times. The V and J genes are TRBV7-2 and TRBJ2-7, with 12 bases lining up with TRBD2. Germline CDR1 is SGHTA and CDR2 is FQGNSA. Germline trimming cut 5 bases from V and 2 bases from J; bases unmatched to any gene: 4. The CDR3 spans 15 residues. The CDR3 DNA reads TGTGCCAGCAGCAGGACTAGCGGGAACCCCTACGAGCAGTACTTC. Protein sequence: CASSRTSGNPYEQYF.

This clonotype has ten or more counts. The chain couples TRBV2 to TRBJ1-1; D remains unclear. The germline CDR1 and CDR2 sequences are SNHLY and FYNNEI. CDR3 length: 12 residues. V lost 7 bases to trimming and J lost 6 bases, with 12 bases between them. The CDR3 DNA sequence: TGTGCCAGCACCTTAGTTACCCCTGAAGCTTTCTTT. This encodes CASTLVTPEAFF.

This clonotype was detected ten times or more. This chain links TRBV7-6 with TRBJ1-4; 7 bases line up with TRBD1. Trimming cost V 5 bases and J 4 bases; bases outside gene matches: 7. The CDR3 extends over 15 amino acids. Germline CDR1 and CDR2: SGHVS and FNYEAQ. For the CDR3, the DNA is TGTGCCAGCAGCGCATCAGGGGGTTTTAATGAAAAACTGTTTTTT. This sequence encodes CASSASGGFNEKLFF.

This clonotype was observed a single time. The rearrangement joins TRBV19 to TRBJ1-2, with 8 nucleotides matching TRBD1. CDR3 length equals 14 residues. Trimming took 8 bases from V and 2 from J; bases not matched to a gene: 7. Germline CDR1 reads LNHDA; CDR2 reads SQIVND (reference sequence). The CDR3 region is CASARDRSNYGYTF. CDR3 nucleotide sequence: TGTGCCAGTGCCCGGGACAGGTCGAACTATGGCTACACCTTC.

This clonotype was detected only once. The genes are TRBV2 and TRBJ1-5; TRBD1 matches at 10 bases. J gave up 6 bases and V 6 bases, and 8 bases lay outside the gene matches. CDR1 and CDR2 (germline): SNHLY, FYNNEI. The CDR3 sequence is 15 residues long. The CDR3 coding sequence is TGTGCCAGCAGCCTACGGACAGGGGGGGGTCAGCCCCAGCATTTT. Protein: CASSLRTGGGQPQHF.

Concerning this clonotype: Just one base apart from a much larger clone, this may be a read error. This sequence joins TRBV5-1 and TRBJ2-7; 10 bases are shared with TRBD2. Germline V gives CDR1 SGHRS, CDR2 YFSETQ. The CDR3 totals 17 residues. The CDR3 loop is CASGLVLAGAGVDEQYF. Here the CDR3 DNA reads TGCGCCAGCGGCTTGGTTCTAGCGGGAGCGGGAGTCGACGAGCAGTACTTC.

The chain uses TRBV7-6 and TRBJ2-6; D is undetermined. The germline V and J ends were trimmed by 4 bases and 4 bases, with 14 bases remaining between them. This CDR3 is built from 16 residues. Germline CDR1 SGHVS, CDR2 FNYEAQ. CDR3 DNA sequence: TGTGCCAGCAGCTCCCGCTTAGGCTCCGGGGCCAACGTCCTGACTTTC. Its protein is CASSSRLGSGANVLTF. Complete variable domain (other parts from reference TRBV7-6 and TRBJ2-6): GAGVSQSPRYKVTKRGQDVALRCDPISGHVSLYWYRQALGQGPEFLTYFNYEAQQDKSGLPNDRFSAERPEGSISTLTIQRTEQRDSAMYRCASSSRLGSGANVLTFGAGSRLTVL.

V gene TRBV3-1 combines with J gene TRBJ1-4; D gene uncertain. Trimming took off 1 base at V and 4 bases at J, with 7 bases between the two ends. Germline values: CDR1 LGHDT, CDR2 YNNKEL (reference sequence). CDR3 size: 14 residues. The CDR3 bases are TGTGCCAGCAGCCAAGGGGGAAATAATGAAAAACTGTTTTTT. Translation gives CASSQGGNNEKLFF.

The J gene is TRBJ2-3, the V gene TRBV20-1; 14 bases match TRBD2. J gave up 5 bases and V 3 bases, and 4 bases lay outside the gene matches. From germline, CDR1 is DFQATT and CDR2 SNEGSKA (reference sequence). The CDR3 extends over 15 amino acids. The CDR3 nucleotides read TGCAGTGCTAGGACTAGCGGGAGGGGTAGAGATACGCAGTATTTT. Protein: CSARTSGRGRDTQYF.

In this sample, this clonotype turned up many times. The rearrangement uses TRBV20-1 and TRBJ2-7; 11 bases agree with TRBD2. The germline CDR1 and CDR2 sequences are DFQATT and SNEGSKA (reference sequence). The CDR3 contains 14 residues. V lost 0 bases to trimming and J lost 5 bases; unmatched junction nucleotides: 3. The CDR3 is CSARDSGRAHEQYF. The CDR3 DNA reads TGCAGTGCTAGAGATAGCGGGAGGGCCCACGAGCAGTACTTC.

This clonotype was observed many times. The chain combines TRBV25-1 with TRBJ1-5; possibly TRBD1 for D (5 bases). The CDR3 length is 15 residues. V lost 7 bases, J lost 0 bases, and 13 bases lay in between. CDR1 and CDR2 from the germline V gene are MGHDK and SYGVNS. This CDR3 reads CASMGGGGSNQPQHF. CDR3 bases: TGTGCCAGCATGGGCGGGGGGGGTAGCAATCAGCCCCAGCATTTT.

This clonotype has ten or more counts. The chain joins TRBV5-1 to TRBJ2-5; 8 nucleotides agree with TRBD1. The length of the CDR3 is 14 residues. With V trimmed by 4 bases and J by 1 base, 3 bases remained unmatched. Germline-derived CDR1 and CDR2 are SGHRS and YFSETQ. This CDR3 reads CASSTGQGQETQYF. DNA of the CDR3: TGCGCCAGCAGCACAGGACAGGGCCAAGAGACCCAGTACTTC. The entire variable domain, with the rest obtained from reference TRBV5-1 and TRBJ2-5, is as follows: KAGVTQTPRYLIKTRGQQVTLSCSPISGHRSVSWYQQTPGQGLQFLFEYFSETQRNKGNFPGRFSGRQFSNSRSEMNVSTLELGDSALYLCASSTGQGQETQYFGPGTRLLVL.